This T cell receptor beta chain is from a study of cytotoxic CD8 clonotypes in ibrutinib-treated CLL. Clones were sequenced by immunoSEQ multiplex PCR, and TCRdb holds only the in-frame ones, with some missing. The table has approximately 350,000 clones, roughly 71% seen once. Germline-derived CDR1 and CDR2 are KGHSH and LQKENI. CDR3 length equals 13 residues. Trimming removed 7 bases from V and 5 bases from J; junction bases left unmatched: 4. Sequenced here: PBMCs, sampled after 36 months of ibrutinib treatment. The chain is built from TRBV18 and TRBJ1-4, with 7 positions matching TRBD1. This TCR derives from a human donor with chronic lymphocytic leukemia. The CDR3, as DNA: TGTGCCAGCTGCGGGACAGAGAATGAAAAACTGTTTTTT. Encoded protein: CASCGTENEKLFF.